This is a list of T cell receptor beta chains from one sample in a study of shared clonotypes between healthy human individuals. The protocol was immunoSEQ multiplex PCR, while the TCRdb copy is restricted to in-frame clones and leaves out a portion. Seen here are 2 million to 2.5 million clones, roughly 91% observed once, and the top ten hold roughly 1.7%. Sequencing was performed on naive CD8+ T cells from PBMCs. Source of these receptors: a young man in good health. Some clones in this sample may be carry-over from other donors' samples. Each CDR3 is given with its conserved first and last residue. A D gene is named only where the DNA matches it firmly. Clone size is given for some rows only: seen once, a few or many times, or a class if the clone is expanded.

.,TRBV27,.,TRBJ2-1,CASSARVYPPYNEQFF,TGTGCCAGCAGTGCGCGGGTGTACCCGCCGTACAATGAGCAGTTCTTC
.,TRBV7-7,TRBD1,TRBJ2-3,CASSLTGSTTDTQYF,TGTGCCAGCAGCCTGACAGGGTCCACCACAGATACGCAGTATTTT
.,TRBV7-6,TRBD2,TRBJ2-1,CASSPLLAGGHPGRDNEQFF,TGTGCCAGCAGCCCTTTACTAGCGGGAGGGCACCCTGGAAGGGACAATGAGCAGTTCTTC
.,TRBV19,TRBD1,TRBJ1-6,CASSHGTGASPLHF,TGTGCCAGTAGTCACGGGACAGGGGCTTCACCCCTCCACTTT
.,TRBV21-1,.,TRBJ1-2,CASSKARGPNYGYTF,TGTGCCAGCAGCAAAGCGAGGGGGCCTAACTATGGCTACACCTTC
.,TRBV19,.,TRBJ2-6,CASSPVRDSGANVLTF,TGTGCCAGTAGTCCGGTGAGGGACTCTGGGGCCAACGTCCTGACTTTC
.,TRBV27,.,TRBJ2-7,CASSLHTSSGTVRYEQYF,TGTGCCAGCAGTTTACACACTTCCAGCGGCACAGTGAGATACGAGCAGTACTTC
.,TRBV29-1,.,TRBJ2-7,CSVRGQTGEQYF,TGCAGCGTGCGGGGACAGACTGGCGAGCAGTACTTC
.,TRBV28,.,TRBJ1-4,CASSLGRGWEKLFF,TGTGCCAGCAGCCTCGGACGAGGGTGGGAAAAACTGTTTTTT
.,TRBV14,TRBD1,TRBJ1-4,CASSDTTGGLLFF,TGTGCCAGCAGCGACACAACAGGGGGCTTACTGTTTTTT
.,TRBV7-9,TRBD2,TRBJ2-1,CASSFSGSPIYNEQFF,TGTGCCAGCAGCTTTAGCGGGAGTCCCATCTACAATGAGCAGTTCTTC
.,TRBV27,TRBD2,TRBJ2-1,CASSLRTSGRAIYNEQFF,TGTGCCAGCAGTCTCCGGACTAGCGGGAGGGCCATCTACAATGAGCAGTTCTTC
.,TRBV10-2,.,TRBJ1-1,CASSPTGLSEAFF,TGCGCCAGCAGCCCAACAGGGTTATCGGAAGCTTTCTTT
.,TRBV7-2,TRBD1,TRBJ2-7,CASRQQGALEQYF,TGTGCCAGCAGACAACAGGGGGCGCTCGAGCAGTACTTC
.,TRBV30,.,TRBJ2-1,CAWSAGAAGNEQFF,TGTGCCTGGAGTGCCGGGGCCGCCGGGAATGAGCAGTTCTTC
few,TRBV6-6,TRBD1,TRBJ1-5,CASSLRTGENQPQHF,TGTGCCAGCAGTCTACGGACAGGGGAAAATCAGCCCCAGCATTTT
.,TRBV7-8,.,TRBJ2-5,CASSLPRGRAPETQYF,TGTGCCAGCAGCTTACCTCGGGGCAGGGCCCCAGAGACCCAGTACTTC
once,TRBV7-9,TRBD2,TRBJ2-7,CASSGLAVYEQYF,TGTGCCAGCAGCGGACTAGCGGTCTACGAGCAGTACTTC
.,TRBV19,TRBD1,TRBJ2-7,CASSMGTGTYEQYF,TGTGCCAGTAGTATGGGGACAGGGACCTACGAGCAGTACTTC
.,TRBV27,TRBD2,TRBJ2-5,CASSLGTSGTQYF,TGTGCCAGCAGTTTAGGGACTAGCGGGACCCAGTACTTC
.,TRBV5-4,.,TRBJ2-1,CASGLAYSYNEQFF,TGTGCCAGCGGGCTAGCGTACTCCTACAATGAGCAGTTCTTC
.,TRBV7-9,TRBD1,TRBJ1-3,CASRPDRGSGNTIYF,TGTGCCAGCAGGCCGGACAGGGGATCGGGAAACACCATATATTTT
once,TRBV28,TRBD1,TRBJ1-5,CASSLKRGTGGFQPQHF,TGTGCCAGCAGTTTAAAGAGGGGGACAGGGGGCTTTCAGCCCCAGCATTTT
.,TRBV7-9,.,TRBJ2-1,CASSLGGTNSYNEQFF,TGTGCCAGCAGCTTAGGGGGGACAAACTCCTACAATGAGCAGTTCTTC
.,TRBV6-5,.,TRBJ1-3,CACGPGRGNTIYF,TGTGCCTGCGGCCCGGGAAGGGGAAACACCATATATTTT
.,TRBV30,.,TRBJ1-1,CAWFGGNTEAFF,TGTGCCTGGTTCGGAGGGAACACTGAAGCTTTCTTT
once,TRBV9,.,TRBJ2-6,CASSASLGTGANVLTF,TGTGCCAGCAGCGCGAGTCTGGGGACCGGGGCCAACGTCCTGACTTTC
.,TRBV19,.,TRBJ1-5,CASSIGHTSNQPQHF,TGTGCCAGTAGTATAGGGCACACCTCCAATCAGCCCCAGCATTTT
once,TRBV7-9,.,TRBJ2-7,CASSFPGPPYEQYF,TGTGCCAGCAGCTTCCCGGGACCCCCCTACGAGCAGTACTTC
.,TRBV7-9,.,TRBJ2-1,CASSPPTYNEQFF,TGTGCCAGCAGCCCTCCTACCTACAATGAGCAGTTCTTC
.,TRBV28,.,TRBJ1-6,CATVGGVNSPLHF,TGTGCCACCGTGGGAGGGGTTAATTCACCCCTCCACTTT
.,TRBV7-9,TRBD1,TRBJ2-5,CASSSGTGLDF,TGTGCCAGCAGCTCTGGGACAGGTTTGGACTTC
.,TRBV7-9,.,TRBJ1-2,CASSLPGGHDYGYTF,TGTGCCAGCAGCTTACCGGGGGGGCACGACTATGGCTACACCTTC
.,TRBV6-5,TRBD1,TRBJ2-7,CASSRTGYGEQYF,TGTGCCAGCAGTCGGACAGGTTATGGCGAGCAGTACTTC
.,TRBV19,.,TRBJ1-1,CASQGGDTEAFF,TGTGCCAGCCAGGGAGGTGACACTGAAGCTTTCTTT
.,TRBV4-2,.,TRBJ2-2,CASSHAGETGELFF,TGTGCCAGCAGCCACGCCGGAGAAACCGGGGAGCTGTTTTTT
.,TRBV27,.,TRBJ2-7,CASSLSTGTKSYEQYF,TGTGCCAGCAGTTTATCGACGGGGACCAAATCCTACGAGCAGTACTTC
.,TRBV5-1,TRBD2,TRBJ2-3,CASSLVPAGGADTQYF,TGCGCCAGCAGCTTGGTGCCAGCGGGGGGGGCAGATACGCAGTATTTT
.,TRBV5-6,.,TRBJ1-2,CASSLAVSQALYGYTF,TGTGCCAGCAGCTTGGCCGTCTCACAGGCCCTTTATGGCTACACCTTC
.,TRBV27,TRBD2,TRBJ2-7,CASSLILAGGSHYEQYF,TGTGCCAGCAGTTTGATACTAGCGGGAGGGTCGCACTACGAGCAGTACTTC
.,TRBV7-8,TRBD1,TRBJ1-5,CASSLLRGGQPQHF,TGTGCCAGCAGCTTACTCAGGGGGGGTCAGCCCCAGCATTTT
.,TRBV27,.,TRBJ2-5,CASRARGQETQYF,TGTGCCAGCAGAGCGCGGGGCCAAGAGACCCAGTACTTC
.,TRBV6-1,.,TRBJ1-1,CASRQSPGGDTEAFF,TGTGCCAGCAGGCAGTCCCCGGGGGGGGACACTGAAGCTTTCTTT
.,TRBV4-2,.,TRBJ2-7,CASSQGLSYEQYF,TGTGCCAGCAGCCAGGGGCTCTCCTACGAGCAGTACTTC
.,TRBV11-2,.,TRBJ2-7,CASSFSFSGRQEQYF,TGTGCCAGCAGCTTCTCGTTTAGCGGAAGACAGGAGCAGTACTTC
.,TRBV5-4,.,TRBJ1-2,CASSSTPIMNGYTF,TGTGCCAGCAGCTCGACGCCGATAATGAATGGCTACACCTTC
.,TRBV2,TRBD1,TRBJ1-5,CASAGTVDQPQHF,TGTGCCAGCGCAGGGACAGTGGATCAGCCCCAGCATTTT
once,TRBV19,.,TRBJ1-5,CASRDTNNQPQHF,TGTGCCAGCCGGGACACTAACAATCAGCCCCAGCATTTT
.,TRBV10-3,TRBD2,TRBJ2-1,CAISDDGTSPYNEQFF,TGTGCCATCAGTGATGACGGGACTAGCCCTTACAATGAGCAGTTCTTC
once,TRBV28,.,TRBJ2-2,CASSFRLSGVSGELFF,TGTGCCAGCAGTTTTAGACTCTCAGGGGTTTCCGGGGAGCTGTTTTTT
.,TRBV19,.,TRBJ2-7,CASSGGGVPYEQYF,TGTGCCAGTTCGGGGGGCGGGGTCCCCTACGAGCAGTACTTC
.,TRBV6-1,TRBD1,TRBJ2-3,CAIWTGGRSDTQYF,TGTGCCATTTGGACAGGGGGCCGGTCAGATACGCAGTATTTT
.,TRBV11-2,.,TRBJ2-7,CASSFIPTPTATEQYF,TGTGCCAGCAGCTTCATCCCCACCCCTACAGCAACCGAGCAGTACTTC
.,TRBV4-1,TRBD2,TRBJ2-2,CASSQRAGMGTGELFF,TGCGCCAGCAGCCAAAGAGCGGGAATGGGTACCGGGGAGCTGTTTTTT
.,TRBV15,.,TRBJ2-1,CATSPILASSYNEQFF,TGTGCCACCTCCCCGATTCTAGCGTCCTCCTACAATGAGCAGTTCTTC